This T cell receptor beta chain was observed in a study of blood T cell repertoires in COVID-19. Study at large: Spain, Italy and the United States supplied samples that represented acute and convalescent COVID-19. The analysed material was cDNA or gDNA that came from T cells, B-cell-depleted T cells, or PBMCs.

Germline CDR1 reads SGHTA; CDR2 reads FQGTGA. Trimming removed 6 bases at V and 1 base at J, with 8 bases between. This CDR3 comprises 13 residues. Original data processing: Reference gene primer amplification gave estimated nucleated cell counts. This table comes from immunoSEQ multiplex PCR, and its TCRdb copy is limited to in-frame clones, with some not included. From that table come the V and J calls and clone size; the DNA was used to work out D and trimming. The table records 250,000 to 300,000 clones, 81% of them present only once. Sequencing used peripheral blood. This clonotype was obtained from a woman in her sixties or seventies with active or convalescent COVID-19. This rearrangement joins TRBV7-3 to TRBJ2-3; no clear D gene. The CDR3 reads CASSFRGTDTQYF. DNA for the CDR3: TGTGCCAGCAGTTTTCGCGGCACAGATACGCAGTATTTT.